Listed here are 27 T cell receptor beta chains from one sample, sequenced in a study of cytomegalovirus exposure and HLA in healthy donors (dated 2017 in TCRdb). Libraries were constructed by the immunoSEQ multiplex PCR assay. The multiplex PCR relied on a mix of 60 forward primers for TCR Vbeta segments and 13 reverse primers for TCR Jbeta segments. Here the immuneACCESS table is served through TCRdb, limited to in-frame sequences with V and J called. Missing clones are a known gap in these copies; in checked studies unresolved V genes cover under half, and the rest lacks a known reason. Across this sample there are some 150,000 clones, with around 82% seen only once. The top ten hold about 10% of the sample. The sample was PBMCs. The origin of the receptors is a man aged 50 to 59 in good health and CMV-seropositive.

The chain links TRBV5-1 to TRBJ2-5; TRBD1 aligns across 8 bases. The J call may be in error: the DNA end matches TRBJ2-7 better. Germline CDR1 is SGHRS and CDR2 is YFSETQ. This CDR3 comprises 14 residues. The CDR3 here is CASSIRQGRYEQYF. In DNA, the CDR3 is TGCGCCAGCAGCATACGACAGGGGAGGTACGAGCAGTACTTC.

The chain has TRBV6-1 and TRBJ2-7, with D possibly matching TRBD1 (7 bases). This CDR3 region has 13 residues. Germline-derived CDR1 and CDR2 are MNHNS and SASEGT. V dropped 5 bases and J dropped 5 bases, with 13 bases sitting between them. CDR3 amino acids: CASSPGGFHEQYF. The CDR3 DNA follows: TGTGCCAGCAGTCCAGGGGGGTTCCACGAGCAGTACTTC.

The chain combines TRBV11-2 with TRBJ2-7; 7 bases line up with TRBD2. The germline V gene encodes CDR1 SGHAT and CDR2 FQNNGV. Trimming cost V 6 bases and J 5 bases; bases outside gene matches: 19. This CDR3 has 17 amino acids. In nucleotides, the CDR3 is TGTGCCAGCAGTCTCTATCGGCCGCGGGGGTCGCGGGACGAGCAGTACTTC. Translation gives CASSLYRPRGSRDEQYF.

CDR3 sequence: CATSRVASGDYNEQFF. The CDR3 nucleotides are TGTGCCACCAGCAGAGTGGCTAGCGGGGATTACAATGAGCAGTTCTTC. J is TRBJ2-1 and V is TRBV15; 9 bases fit TRBD2. V lost 1 base to trimming and J lost 4 bases; unmatched junction nucleotides: 5. Germline V gene lookup returns CDR1 LNHNV and CDR2 YYDKDF (reference sequence). The CDR3 loop spans 16 amino acids.

The chain combines TRBV6-4 with TRBJ2-7, with D uncertain. Germline loops: CDR1 MRHNA, CDR2 SNTAGT. Trimming took 2 bases from V and 7 from J, leaving 9 bases between them. CDR3 length: 12 amino acids. As DNA, the CDR3 is TGTGCCAGCAGTGACAATCGCGGTGAGCAGTACTTC. Translating gives CASSDNRGEQYF.

This chain joins TRBV7-2 and TRBJ1-4, with D perhaps TRBD1 (6 bases). Deletions cut 5 bases from V and 4 bases from J, with 23 bases between. The CDR3 has 18 amino acids. From germline, CDR1 is SGHTA and CDR2 FQGNSA. CDR3 in amino acids: CASSPGWQRGADNEKLFF. CDR3 sequence (DNA): TGTGCCAGCAGCCCAGGTTGGCAGCGGGGGGCTGATAATGAAAAACTGTTTTTT.

The chain has TRBV6-1 and TRBJ2-4, with 7 positions matching TRBD1. Trimming at V came to 2 bases and at J to 0 bases, leaving 4 bases not matched to a gene. Germline assignment: CDR1 MNHNS and CDR2 SASEGT. The CDR3 has 16 residues. CDR3 sequence: CASSESPGGAKNIQYF. The CDR3 DNA follows: TGTGCCAGCAGTGAAAGTCCAGGGGGAGCCAAAAACATTCAGTACTTC.

To note about this clone: The same CDR3 can be traced to other DNA sequences in this sample. The V call is TRBV10-3, the J call TRBJ1-2; D perhaps matches TRBD1 (5 bases). V dropped 2 bases and J dropped 8 bases, with 12 bases sitting between them. The CDR3 consists of 13 residues. Germline CDR1 ENHRY, CDR2 SYGVKD. CDR3 amino acids: CAISEDLGRGYTF. In DNA, the CDR3 is TGTGCCATCAGTGAGGACCTGGGGCGGGGCTACACCTTC.

The count of this clone is one. This sequence joins TRBV5-1 and TRBJ2-5; 7 bases align to TRBD1. Germline CDR1 and CDR2: SGHRS and YFSETQ. CDR3 length: 14 amino acids. Germline trimming cut 0 bases from V and 4 bases from J; bases unmatched to any gene: 3. The CDR3 is CASSLGQGLETQYF. Here the CDR3 DNA reads TGCGCCAGCAGCTTGGGACAGGGCCTAGAGACCCAGTACTTC.

This sequence joins TRBV28 and TRBJ1-6, with a possible D match to TRBD1 (6 bases). The CDR3 spans 14 residues. The ends were cut back, 2 bases at V and 7 bases at J, with 9 bases in the middle. The germline V gene encodes CDR1 MDHEN and CDR2 SYDVKM. CDR3 nucleotide sequence: TGTGCCAGCAGTTTAGTCAGGGGAAATTCACCCCTCCACTTT. Protein: CASSLVRGNSPLHF.

The rearrangement links TRBV6-6 to TRBJ2-7, with a possible D match to TRBD2 (7 bases). Germline CDR1 reads MNHNY; CDR2 reads SVGAGI (reference sequence). CDR3 length: 16 amino acids. V was trimmed by 8 bases and J by 1 base, leaving 21 bases between them. The DNA for the CDR3 is TGTGCCAGCCATACTATGGGGGGGGGCAGATCCTACGAGCAGTACTTC. Translating gives CASHTMGGGRSYEQYF.

J is TRBJ1-1 and V is TRBV28, with D maybe TRBD1 (6 bases). Germline values: CDR1 MDHEN, CDR2 SYDVKM. The V end was cut by 8 bases, the J end by 5 bases, with 18 bases between. The CDR3 totals 14 residues. Written as DNA, the CDR3 is TGTGCCAGCCCCAGCCCAGGGGATGAGACTGAAGCTTTCTTT. Residues: CASPSPGDETEAFF.

This chain connects TRBV29-1 to TRBJ2-7, with 7 bases that match TRBD1. Per germline, CDR1 SQVTM and CDR2 ANQGSEA. J was trimmed by 5 bases and V by 6 bases; bases with no gene match: 7. The CDR3 covers 12 residues. The CDR3 nucleotides read TGCAGCGTCCTGGAAGGGGGCCACGAGCAGTACTTC. Protein sequence: CSVLEGGHEQYF.

As concerns this clone: At one boundary the junction diverges from the germline segment, which might be a read error. The rearrangement uses TRBV7-9 and TRBJ2-1, with D perhaps TRBD2 (7 bases). The length of the CDR3 is 16 residues. Germline V gene lookup returns CDR1 SEHNR and CDR2 FQNEAQ (reference sequence). In DNA form, the CDR3 reads TGTTCCAGCAGCTTAGGCCGAGGGGGGGTACACAATGAGCAGTTCTTC. This encodes CSSSLGRGGVHNEQFF. The full variable domain, with the rest looked up from reference TRBV7-9 and TRBJ2-1, is DTGVSQNPRHKITKRGQNVTFRCDPISEHNRLYWYRQTLGQGPEFLTYFQNEAQLEKSRLLSDRFSAERPKGSFSTLEIQRTEQGDSAMYLCSSSLGRGGVHNEQFFGPGTRLTVL.

This clone has just a few counts. The junction departs from the called germline gene at one end, perhaps through a read error. J is TRBJ2-7 and V is TRBV7-2; 9 bases match TRBD2. The CDR3 runs to 14 residues. CDR1 and CDR2 from the germline V gene are SGHTA and FQGNSA. The chain's CDR3 is CASSLAGSSYEQYF. In DNA, the CDR3 is TGTGCCAGCAGCCTAGCGGGGAGCTCCTACGAGCAGTACTTC.

The rearrangement links TRBV7-2 to TRBJ2-5; D perhaps matches TRBD2 (5 bases). Germline V CDR1 and CDR2: SGHTA, FQGNSA. The CDR3 contains 15 residues. V lost 5 bases and J lost 9, with 22 bases in between. The CDR3 here is CASSKGGLFPAAQYF. CDR3 in DNA: TGTGCCAGCAGCAAAGGTGGACTCTTCCCCGCGGCCCAGTACTTC.

This chain links TRBV4-1 with TRBJ2-4; perhaps TRBD2 as D (6 bases). The germline V gene has CDR1 MGHRA and CDR2 YSYEKL. Trimming took off 4 bases at V and 2 bases at J, with 15 bases between the two ends. The CDR3 spans 16 residues. DNA for the CDR3: TGCGCCAGCAGCCCCGGGCGCGGGGTGACCAAAAACATTCAGTACTTC. It is translated as CASSPGRGVTKNIQYF.

The chain combines TRBV21-1 with TRBJ2-2; TRBD2, the table's D call, was not compared with the DNA. TRBV21-1 is termed a pseudogene. This CDR3 comprises 21 residues. CDR3 sequence reads: CASSKVFLGLAGGPGTGELFF. The DNA of the CDR3 is TGTGCCAGCAGCAAAGTATTTCTGGGACTAGCGGGAGGGCCGGGGACCGGGGAGCTGTTTTTT.

In this sample, this clone turned up a few times. The CDR3 coding sequence is TGTGCCAGCAGTTTAACCAGGGATCGGAAAGAGACCCAGTACTTC. It specifies CASSLTRDRKETQYF. This chain links TRBV6-5 with TRBJ2-5; D is possibly TRBD1 (5 bases). CDR1 is MNHEY, CDR2 SVGAGI, per germline. There are 15 residues in the CDR3. The V end lost 4 bases, the J end lost 3 bases, and 15 bases lay between the germline ends.

The chain uses TRBV11-2 and TRBJ1-2; TRBD1 matches 7 bases. V shed 1 base and J 3 bases; nucleotides not matched to a gene: 5. The CDR3 sequence is 15 residues long. Germline V lookup: CDR1 SGHAT, CDR2 FQNNGV. The CDR3: CASSLVDRADYGYTF. In DNA form, the CDR3 reads TGTGCCAGCAGCTTAGTAGACAGGGCGGACTATGGCTACACCTTC.

V usage is TRBV7-9 and J usage is TRBJ1-2, with D unresolved. V lost 1 base and J 7 bases, leaving 10 bases between the germline ends. The CDR3 is 13 residues long. Germline lookup yields CDR1 SEHNR and CDR2 FQNEAQ (reference sequence). The CDR3: CASSLDESGGYTF. Written as DNA, the CDR3 is TGTGCCAGCAGCTTAGATGAGTCGGGTGGCTACACCTTC. Variable domain in full (rest from reference TRBV7-9 and TRBJ1-2): DTGVSQNPRHKITKRGQNVTFRCDPISEHNRLYWYRQTLGQGPEFLTYFQNEAQLEKSRLLSDRFSAERPKGSFSTLEIQRTEQGDSAMYLCASSLDESGGYTFGSGTRLTVV.

The CDR3 protein is CASSLPGAFGYTF. As DNA, the CDR3 is TGTGCCAGCAGTTTACCAGGGGCGTTTGGCTACACCTTC. This chain links TRBV28 with TRBJ1-2; possibly TRBD1 for D (6 bases). V lost 2 bases, J lost 7 bases, and 11 bases lay in between. Germline V lookup: CDR1 MDHEN, CDR2 SYDVKM. This CDR3 has 13 amino acids.

The chain links TRBV7-6 to TRBJ2-2; TRBD2 agrees at 12 bases. Per the germline V gene, CDR1 is SGHVS and CDR2 is FNYEAQ. CDR3 length equals 21 residues. Trimming removed 5 bases from V and 1 base from J; junction bases left unmatched: 17. The CDR3 DNA reads TGTGCCAGCAGCGCCAGGACTAGCGGGATGCTAGTCGGGCAGAACACCGGGGAGCTGTTTTTT. Protein sequence: CASSARTSGMLVGQNTGELFF.

The rearrangement links TRBV7-2 to TRBJ2-3; D call uncertain. The CDR3 has 13 residues. V gave up 1 base and J gave up 2 bases, with 4 bases separating them. Germline assignment: CDR1 SGHTA and CDR2 FQGNSA. In nucleotides, the CDR3 is TGTGCCAGCAGCTTAGGGGCCACAGATACGCAGTATTTT. This codes for CASSLGATDTQYF.

This chain connects TRBV5-1 to TRBJ1-3, with 12 bases fitting TRBD1. Germline V lookup: CDR1 SGHRS, CDR2 YFSETQ. There are 16 residues in the CDR3. V shed 4 bases and J 0 bases; nucleotides not matched to a gene: 2. CDR3 DNA: TGCGCCAGCAGCCCGGGACAGGGGGCCTCTGGAAACACCATATATTTT. Protein product: CASSPGQGASGNTIYF.

The chain has TRBV27 and TRBJ2-7; D perhaps matches TRBD2 (5 bases). Germline V gives CDR1 MNHEY, CDR2 SMNVEV (reference sequence). The CDR3 is 14 amino acids. The V and J ends lost 3 bases and 6 bases respectively, with 15 bases between them. The CDR3 loop is CASSFTAGMGEQYF. The CDR3 bases are TGTGCCAGCAGTTTCACCGCCGGGATGGGCGAGCAGTACTTC.

The CDR3 here is CASRMEGQGFYEQYF. The CDR3 region has the DNA TGCGCCAGCAGGATGGAGGGACAGGGCTTCTACGAGCAGTACTTC. This chain uses TRBV5-1 with TRBJ2-7; TRBD1 agrees at 9 bases. V lost 5 bases, J lost 3 bases, and 9 bases stayed unmatched. CDR1 SGHRS and CDR2 YFSETQ come from the germline V gene. The CDR3 is 15 amino acids.